Below, 21 T cell receptor beta chains from the same sample are listed, as sequenced in a study of early T cells in non-severe SARS-CoV-2 infection. TCRdb fed the 5' RACE reads into MiXCR, producing one record per CDR3 protein. The profile shows roughly 120,000 distinct CDR3 sequences, roughly 13% of them singletons. Sequenced material: whole blood, taken at baseline. The origin of the receptors is an adult who was a healthcare worker with PCR-confirmed SARS-CoV-2 infection or an uninfected control (not recorded which).

The rearrangement joins TRBV9 to TRBJ1-5, with no clear D. V gave up 4 bases and J gave up 2 bases, with 13 bases separating them. Germline V gene sequence: CDR1 SGDLS, CDR2 YYNGEE. There are 15 residues in the CDR3. CDR3 in amino acids: CASSRRTAGNQPQHF. The CDR3 bases are TGTGCCAGCAGCCGTCGGACGGCAGGCAATCAGCCCCAGCATTTT.

Only a few counts were recorded for this clonotype. The chain joins TRBV20-1 to TRBJ1-1; the match to TRBD1 covers 8 bases. In germline, CDR1 is DFQATT, CDR2 SNEGSKA (reference sequence). The junction had 9 bases not matched to a gene; V was cut back by 6 bases and J by 0 bases. The CDR3 is made up of 15 amino acids. As DNA, the CDR3 is TGCAGTGCCTCTGGGACAGGAGGTATGAACACTGAAGCTTTCTTT. Translated, it gives CSASGTGGMNTEAFF.

The chain joins TRBV5-5 to TRBJ1-1, with D hard to call. Trimming stripped 2 bases from V and 5 bases from J, with 10 bases between. Per the germline V gene, CDR1 is SGHKS and CDR2 is YYEKEE (reference sequence). The CDR3 runs to 13 residues. This CDR3 reads CASSLSLRTEAFF. CDR3 nucleotide sequence: TGTGCCAGCAGCTTATCCCTTCGGACTGAAGCTTTCTTT.

This clonotype has ten or more counts. The chain links TRBV2 to TRBJ1-5, with D unclear. V lost 6 bases to trimming and J lost 7 bases, with 10 bases between them. CDR1 SNHLY and CDR2 FYNNEI come from the germline V gene. The CDR3 sequence is 12 residues long. The CDR3 DNA reads as TGTGCCAGCAGGCGGGAAGGGCAGCCCCAGCATTTT. Translated, it gives CASRREGQPQHF.

This clonotype was observed a few times. The chain links TRBV4-1 to TRBJ2-1; no clear D. Trimming pared 4 bases from V and 1 base from J, leaving 11 bases between. This CDR3 has 15 residues. The germline CDR1 and CDR2 sequences are MGHRA and YSYEKL. The CDR3 is CASSPRSGSYNEQFF. The CDR3 DNA reads TGCGCCAGCAGCCCCAGGTCCGGATCCTACAATGAGCAGTTCTTC.

The rearrangement uses TRBV3-1 and TRBJ2-3; D remains unclear. V dropped 8 bases and J dropped 2 bases, with 8 bases sitting between them. This CDR3 has 12 residues. Germline V gives CDR1 LGHDT, CDR2 YNNKEL (reference sequence). The CDR3 reads CASSTLTDTQYF. CDR3 nucleotides: TGTGCCAGCTCTACTCTCACAGATACGCAGTATTTT.

As DNA, the CDR3 is TGTGCCAGCAGCCGGGGGCGGTACCAAGAGACCCAGTACTTC. Protein product: CASSRGRYQETQYF. The chain has TRBV9 and TRBJ2-5; possibly TRBD1 or TRBD2 for D (6 bases each). Germline-derived CDR1 and CDR2 are SGDLS and YYNGEE. The CDR3 has 14 residues. Trimming left V 4 bases short and J 0 bases short, with 10 bases between.

This clonotype has only a few counts. The CDR3 coding sequence is TGTGCCAGCAGCCAAATGACTAGCGAAAGAGGTACAGATACGCAGTATTTT. Encoded protein: CASSQMTSERGTDTQYF. The J gene is TRBJ2-3, the V gene TRBV4-2; 8 nucleotides line up with TRBD2. The CDR3 is made up of 17 amino acids. Per germline, CDR1 LGHNA and CDR2 YNFKEQ. Trimming took 2 bases from V and 3 from J; bases not matched to a gene: 10.

This clonotype was seen a few times. The chain is built from TRBV7-9 and TRBJ2-6, with D unclear. This CDR3 has 15 residues. Deletions cut 11 bases from V and 4 bases from J, with 18 bases between. Germline CDR1 is SEHNR and CDR2 is FQNEAQ (reference sequence). CDR3 residues: CADTLPRPGANVLTF. The CDR3 DNA reads TGTGCCGATACTTTACCTAGACCCGGGGCCAACGTCCTGACTTTC.

The sample holds a few counts of this clonotype. The gene calls are TRBV7-9 and TRBJ1-2; D not resolved. The CDR3 spans 15 residues. Germline V gene sequence: CDR1 SEHNR, CDR2 FQNEAQ (reference sequence). The ends were cut back, 5 bases at V and 6 bases at J, with 19 bases in the middle. The CDR3 sequence: CASSPALGSPDGYTF. For the CDR3, the DNA is TGTGCCAGCAGCCCCGCCCTGGGGTCCCCGGATGGCTACACCTTC. The entire variable domain, with the rest obtained from reference TRBV7-9 and TRBJ1-2, is as follows: DTGVSQNPRHKITKRGQNVTFRCDPISEHNRLYWYRQTLGQGPEFLTYFQNEAQLEKSRLLSDRFSAERPKGSFSTLEIQRTEQGDSAMYLCASSPALGSPDGYTFGSGTRLTVV.

This clonotype was counted only a few times. The CDR3 loop is CATIPPGSSGNTIYF. CDR3 sequence (DNA): TGTGCCACCATACCTCCAGGGAGCTCTGGAAACACCATATATTTT. The chain is built from TRBV28 and TRBJ1-3; D is perhaps TRBD1 (5 bases). Germline CDR1 reads MDHEN; CDR2 reads SYDVKM. Trimming removed 10 bases at V and 0 bases at J, with 16 bases between. The CDR3 is made up of 15 amino acids.

This clonotype has a handful of counts. V is TRBV20-1 and J is TRBJ2-2, with D possibly matching TRBD1 (6 bases). This CDR3 region has 13 residues. Germline V lookup: CDR1 DFQATT, CDR2 SNEGSKA (reference sequence). V was clipped by 3 bases and J by 6 bases, with 11 bases between them. The CDR3 here is CSASGRGSGELFF. The CDR3 bases are TGCAGTGCTAGTGGCAGGGGATCCGGGGAGCTGTTTTTT.

This clonotype was seen more than once but under ten times. The rearrangement uses TRBV11-2 and TRBJ1-3, with a weak D call TRBD1 (5 bases). Germline CDR1 and CDR2: SGHAT and FQNNGV. There are 15 residues in the CDR3. V gave up 1 base and J gave up 0 bases, with 7 bases separating them. This CDR3 is CASSLGDSSGNTIYF. CDR3 nucleotides: TGTGCCAGCAGCTTAGGAGACAGCTCTGGAAACACCATATATTTT.

This chain connects TRBV2 to TRBJ1-1; maybe TRBD1 (6 bases). V was shortened by 6 bases and J by 1 base, with 9 bases between the two germline ends. Germline CDR1 reads SNHLY; CDR2 reads FYNNEI. The length of the CDR3 is 13 residues. CDR3 protein: CASRLDRNTEAFF. DNA of the CDR3: TGTGCCAGCAGATTGGACAGGAACACTGAAGCTTTCTTT.

This clonotype was counted many times. The chain carries TRBV20-1 and TRBJ2-1; no definite D call. V lost 0 bases to trimming and J lost 0 bases, with 9 bases between them. The germline V gene encodes CDR1 DFQATT and CDR2 SNEGSKA (reference sequence). The CDR3 runs 15 residues. The CDR3 DNA follows: TGCAGTGCTAGAGATACTGGAAGCTCCTACAATGAGCAGTTCTTC. Residues: CSARDTGSSYNEQFF.

This clonotype was seen only a few times. The J gene is TRBJ1-5, the V gene TRBV30, with D unclear. Trimming took 5 bases from V and 4 from J, leaving 9 bases between them. CDR1 GTSNPN and CDR2 SVGIG come from the germline V gene (reference sequence). The CDR3 is 12 amino acids. The CDR3: CAWQTLNQPQHF. CDR3 coding DNA: TGTGCCTGGCAAACGTTGAATCAGCCCCAGCATTTT.

Only a few counts were recorded for this clonotype. V usage is TRBV19 and J usage is TRBJ1-3; a possible D gene is TRBD1 (6 bases). The CDR3 is 14 residues long. The germline V gene has CDR1 LNHDA and CDR2 SQIVND (reference sequence). Trimming cost V 9 bases and J 0 bases, with 12 bases left between them. This chain's CDR3 is CASFTGSSGNTIYF. CDR3 nucleotide sequence: TGTGCCAGCTTTACAGGGAGCTCTGGAAACACCATATATTTT. Looking up the rest from reference TRBV19 and TRBJ1-3 gives the full variable domain: DGGITQSPKYLFRKEGQNVTLSCEQNLNHDAMYWYRQDPGQGLRLIYYSQIVNDFQKGDIAEGYSVSREKKESFPLTVTSAQKNPTAFYLCASFTGSSGNTIYFGEGSWLTVV.

This clonotype turned up a few times. The V call is TRBV2, the J call TRBJ2-7, with 9 bases fitting TRBD1. The CDR3 sequence is 14 residues long. The germline V gene has CDR1 SNHLY and CDR2 FYNNEI. The V segment lost 2 bases and the J segment 2 bases; nucleotides outside the gene matches: 1. CDR3 protein: CASSERDRAYEQYF. CDR3 bases: TGTGCCAGCAGTGAAAGGGACAGGGCCTACGAGCAGTACTTC.

Turning to this clonotype: The CDR3 does not end in the conserved phenylalanine or tryptophan, so this is likely a read error. The chain combines TRBV6-6 with TRBJ1-5; D is unclear. The V gene lost 11 bases and the J gene lost 9 bases, with 17 bases spanning the gap. CDR3 length equals 12 residues. CDR1 and CDR2 (germline): MNHNY, SVGAGI (reference sequence). CDR3 region: CAYGVRPGPQHY. The CDR3 nucleotides are TGTGCCTACGGGGTACGGCCCGGGCCCCAGCATTAT.

This clonotype was recorded at least ten times. The chain uses TRBV3-1 and TRBJ1-2; D unresolved. The germline CDR1 and CDR2 sequences are LGHDT and YNNKEL (reference sequence). The V gene lost 3 bases and the J gene lost 5 bases, with 22 bases spanning the gap. CDR3 length: 17 amino acids. This chain's CDR3 is CASSHNPKPRNRYGYTF. As DNA, the CDR3 is TGTGCCAGCAGCCACAACCCAAAACCGAGAAATCGGTATGGCTACACCTTC.

Ten or more counts support this clonotype. The J gene is TRBJ2-1, the V gene TRBV6-5; 8 nucleotides line up with TRBD1. The CDR3 is made up of 16 amino acids. The germline V gene has CDR1 MNHEY and CDR2 SVGAGI. V shed 6 bases and J 4 bases; nucleotides not matched to a gene: 11. This CDR3 is CASSRARGQGYNEQFF. The CDR3, as DNA: TGTGCCAGCAGCAGGGCTCGTGGACAGGGATACAATGAGCAGTTCTTC.